The 18 T cell receptor beta chains reported below all come from one sample, sequenced in a study of T cell repertoires in cytomegalovirus infection. For these receptors, no antigen is known. Via MiXCR, TCRdb re-called the reads, giving one row per CDR3 protein. The sample records roughly 800,000 distinct CDR3 sequences, 29% being singletons. This specimen was cultured CD8+ T cells from PBMCs, taken from culture after CMV antigen stimulation. These receptors were taken from a human donor in good health (CMV status not recorded). Some clones in this sample may be carry-over from other donors' samples.

The chain combines TRBV6-5 with TRBJ2-2; possibly TRBD1 or TRBD2 for D (6 bases each). The CDR3 spans 14 residues. The V end was cut by 6 bases, the J end by 8 bases, with 16 bases between. CDR1 is MNHEY, CDR2 SVGAGI, per germline. The CDR3 bases are TGTGCCAGCAGCCTCGGAGGGGGTCAAGGGGAGCTGTTTTTT. Protein sequence: CASSLGGGQGELFF.

The sample holds a few counts of this clonotype. The chain links TRBV6-5 to TRBJ2-1, with D perhaps TRBD2 (6 bases). This CDR3 is built from 16 residues. Trimming stripped 2 bases from V and 6 bases from J, with 17 bases between. Germline-derived CDR1 and CDR2 are MNHEY and SVGAGI. DNA for the CDR3: TGTGCCAGCAGTTACCGGGCGGGGTACGGGAGCAATGAGCAGTTCTTC. Residues: CASSYRAGYGSNEQFF.

This clonotype was recorded a few times. This rearrangement joins TRBV6-1 to TRBJ2-7, with D possibly called TRBD1 or TRBD2 (5 bases each). V was cut by 7 bases and J by 3 bases, with 19 bases left in between. Germline V lookup: CDR1 MNHNS, CDR2 SASEGT. The CDR3 runs 15 residues. DNA of the CDR3: TGTGCCAGCAAATCGACGGGGCAAATGGGCTACGAGCAGTACGTC. The encoded protein is CASKSTGQMGYEQYV.

This clonotype came up a few times. The V call is TRBV19, the J call TRBJ1-2; 9 nucleotides agree with TRBD1. The CDR3 covers 18 residues. J was trimmed by 0 bases and V by 4 bases; bases with no gene match: 12. Germline CDR1 LNHDA, CDR2 SQIVND (reference sequence). The CDR3: CASSTETTGGASNYGYTF. The DNA of the CDR3 is TGTGCCAGTAGTACAGAGACTACAGGGGGCGCGTCTAACTATGGCTACACCTTC.

The table lists this clonotype with a few counts. This chain links TRBV19 with TRBJ2-1; 9 bases are a match to TRBD2. Germline V lookup: CDR1 LNHDA, CDR2 SQIVND (reference sequence). The CDR3 runs to 16 residues. The trim removed 5 bases at V and 0 bases at J, leaving 5 bases unmatched. CDR3 residues: CASSSIAGASYNEQFF. The DNA for the CDR3 is TGTGCCAGTAGTTCCATAGCGGGGGCCTCCTACAATGAGCAGTTCTTC.

This clonotype has just a few counts. The chain combines TRBV5-1 with TRBJ1-4; no clear D. This CDR3 comprises 14 residues. Germline loops: CDR1 SGHRS, CDR2 YFSETQ. V was pared by 4 bases and J by 8 bases, with 15 bases between. CDR3 region: CASSGDPGGEKLFF. For the CDR3, the DNA is TGCGCCAGCAGCGGAGATCCTGGAGGGGAAAAACTGTTTTTT.

The chain joins TRBV4-1 to TRBJ2-7; possibly TRBD1 or TRBD2 for D (5 bases each). With 3 bases removed from V and 12 bases from J, the gap between germline ends came to 12 bases. The CDR3 extends over 11 amino acids. From germline, CDR1 is MGHRA and CDR2 YSYEKL. CDR3: CASSQGRMGYV. CDR3 DNA: TGCGCCAGCAGCCAGGGACGGATGGGGTACGTC.

V gene TRBV4-3 combines with J gene TRBJ2-5; 12 bases match TRBD2. The CDR3 sequence is 18 residues long. J gave up 0 bases and V 4 bases, and 9 bases lay outside the gene matches. Germline V gene lookup returns CDR1 LGHNA and CDR2 YSLEER. Here the CDR3 DNA reads TGCGCCAGCAGCCCATCACTAGCGGGGGGCCCCTACCAAGAGACCCAGTACTTC. It encodes CASSPSLAGGPYQETQYF.

This clonotype was detected many times. This chain uses TRBV13 with TRBJ1-2; a possible D gene is TRBD1 (5 bases). This CDR3 is 14 amino acids long. Deletions cut 6 bases from V and 2 bases from J, with 13 bases between. Germline CDR1 reads PRHDT; CDR2 reads FYEKMQ (reference sequence). The CDR3 here is CASSLGRGNYGYTF. CDR3 in DNA: TGTGCCAGCAGTTTGGGTAGGGGCAACTATGGCTACACCTTC.

The V and J genes are TRBV18 and TRBJ1-5; D is unclear. CDR1 is KGHSH, CDR2 LQKENI, per germline. The CDR3 runs to 16 residues. V lost 3 bases and J 5 bases, leaving 17 bases between the germline ends. The CDR3 sequence is CASSPSFADGDQPQHF. CDR3 DNA sequence: TGTGCCAGCTCACCCTCATTTGCGGACGGAGATCAGCCCCAGCATTTT.

The J gene is TRBJ1-1, the V gene TRBV19, with TRBD1 as a possible D gene (5 bases). Germline values: CDR1 LNHDA, CDR2 SQIVND (reference sequence). With 4 bases removed from V and 4 bases from J, the gap between germline ends came to 16 bases. The CDR3 loop spans 15 amino acids. CDR3 in DNA: TGTGCCAGTAGTACCCCAGGGAGGAGAGGCACTGAAGCTTTCTTT. Its protein product is CASSTPGRRGTEAFF.

The chain joins TRBV13 to TRBJ2-2, with 9 bases aligning to TRBD2. This CDR3 contains 18 residues. Trimming removed 3 bases from V and 8 bases from J; junction bases left unmatched: 16. Germline V CDR1 and CDR2: PRHDT, FYEKMQ (reference sequence). CDR3 protein: CASSFPPSGGKLRGELFF. CDR3 nucleotide sequence: TGTGCCAGCAGCTTCCCACCCAGCGGGGGGAAACTACGAGGGGAGCTGTTTTTT.

The rearrangement joins TRBV6-2 or TRBV6-3 to TRBJ2-1; 8 bases fit TRBD2. With V trimmed by 3 bases and J by 3 bases, 7 bases remained unmatched. The CDR3 has 16 amino acids. In germline, CDR1 is MNHEY, CDR2 SVGEGT. The CDR3 bases are TGTGCCAGCAGTTATCGGACTAGCTTTTACTACAATGAGCAGTTCTTC. Translation gives CASSYRTSFYYNEQFF.

V and J are TRBV19 and TRBJ2-1; a possible D gene is TRBD1 (5 bases). There are 18 residues in the CDR3. Germline values: CDR1 LNHDA, CDR2 SQIVND (reference sequence). V lost 2 bases and J lost 4, with 21 bases in between. The CDR3 loop reads CASSIKRPAGSGYNEQFF. The CDR3 DNA reads TGTGCCAGTAGTATAAAAAGGCCAGCAGGGTCAGGTTACAATGAGCAGTTCTTC. Full variable domain (remainder filled in from reference TRBV19 and TRBJ2-1): DGGITQSPKYLFRKEGQNVTLSCEQNLNHDAMYWYRQDPGQGLRLIYYSQIVNDFQKGDIAEGYSVSREKKESFPLTVTSAQKNPTAFYLCASSIKRPAGSGYNEQFFGPGTRLTVL.

This clonotype was recorded a few times. Here the CDR3 reads CASSLAGQGPQYF. The CDR3 DNA sequence: TGTGCCAGCAGCTTAGCGGGCCAGGGCCCGCAGTATTTT. The rearrangement joins TRBV7-6 to TRBJ2-3; a weak D match, TRBD1 (5 bases). Trimming left V 0 bases short and J 10 bases short, with 11 bases between. In germline, CDR1 is SGHVS, CDR2 FNYEAQ. The CDR3 is made up of 13 amino acids.

In this sample, this clonotype turned up a few times. V usage is TRBV11-1 and J usage is TRBJ1-3; the D is unclear. V lost 0 bases and J lost 0, with 6 bases in between. This CDR3 contains 15 residues. CDR1 and CDR2 from the germline V gene are SGHAT and FQDESV (reference sequence). The CDR3 coding sequence is TGTGCCAGCAGCTTAGCGGAGGTCTCTGGAAACACCATATATTTT. It specifies CASSLAEVSGNTIYF.

This clonotype was seen more than once but under ten times. V and J are TRBV7-3 and TRBJ2-2, with D unclear. The CDR3 contains 12 residues. Trimming stripped 6 bases from V and 3 bases from J, with 5 bases between. Germline loops: CDR1 SGHTA, CDR2 FQGTGA. CDR3 nucleotides: TGTGCCAGCAGACATGACACCGGGGAGCTGTTTTTT. Amino acid sequence: CASRHDTGELFF.

The rearrangement uses TRBV2 and TRBJ1-5; D unresolved. Trimming took off 2 bases at V and 4 bases at J, with 15 bases between the two ends. The CDR3 extends over 16 amino acids. CDR1 is SNHLY, CDR2 FYNNEI, per germline. The DNA for the CDR3 is TGTGCCAGCAGTGAACAGGACGAAGGGTTTAATCAGCCCCAGCATTTT. This sequence encodes CASSEQDEGFNQPQHF.